The entry below describes one T cell receptor (beta chain). The target of this receptor is not known. At one end the junction does not follow the germline gene, possibly because of a read error. This sample is drawn from a study of post-analysis software for immune sequencing data (dated by TCRdb to the mid-2010s). Regarding the complete study: Recorded disease courses included relapsing-remitting, secondary progressive and progressive-relapsing multiple sclerosis, with some patients lacking subtype annotation. The patient repertoires were compared against more than 10 previously published healthy control repertoires obtained from donors aged roughly 6 to 28 years. A subset of samples was prepared in parallel using single-end sample barcoding, then pooled and co-amplified after Illumina adapter ligation.

The CDR3 contains 14 residues, cysteine and phenylalanine counted. Only the CDR3 DNA is retained, 42 bases long and in frame from the first base. As encoded in the germline V gene, CDR1 is SGHTA while CDR2 is FQGNSA. To demonstrate the VDJtools post-analysis software, the study profiled TCR beta repertoires from the peripheral blood of about 13 young patients with multiple sclerosis. The multiple sclerosis patients were children and adolescents ranging in age from about 6 to 17 years. Summary of the overall study and its limitations: Several TRBV segments, including TRBV5-6, TRBV5-1 and TRBV20-1, were significantly more frequent in patients than controls. Normalized Chao1 diversity was significantly lower in multiple sclerosis patients than controls, suggesting substantial peripheral T-cell clonal expansion. The control group was slightly older than the multiple sclerosis patient group. When samples were clustered directly using the F measure, samples prepared in the same batch co-clustered strongly, which prompted a batch-effect correction.

Libraries were constructed by PCR. Sequencing was performed on an Illumina HiSeq 2500. To reduce PCR and sequencing biases, unique molecular identifiers were built into the TCR beta cDNA libraries. Per 1 to 10 million input T cells, roughly 0.5 million cDNA molecules were obtained, such that each molecule approximated one T cell. The patient libraries were prepared and sequenced using the same protocol as the earlier healthy control dataset. Within a given batch, samples were prepared together, multiplexed and sequenced on the same HiSeq lane. Turning to the authors' computational methods: Raw barcoded reads were processed with MIGEC, and single-read molecular identifier groups were discarded before consensus assembly and CDR3 extraction. Clonotype tables were post-analysed with VDJtools, and diversity was normalized by down-sampling all datasets to the smallest sample size. Repertoire overlap clustering matched CDR3 amino acid but not nucleotide sequences to correct batch-related cross-sample contamination. The public reads were run again by TCRdb, first through fastp at Q25 and then through MiXCR, and only productive beta chains were kept. A single entry per CDR3 protein holds the most common genes and DNA from its merged rows. Here the V and J calls rest on TCRdb's processing, not on the authors' analysis. The table for this sample lists roughly 800,000 distinct CDR3 sequences; 35% to 55% of them were counted only once. The ten largest clones represent just under 5% of the sample.

The receptor was isolated from a girl aged 10 to 17 with multiple sclerosis. This chain is built from TRBV7-2 and TRBJ1-2, with no reliable assignment of the D segment. Specimen: blood. The bases read TGTACCAGCAACTTAAATCCGTTGAGCTATGGCTACACCTTC. It is translated as CTSNLNPLSYGYTF. With the portions outside the CDR3 filled from the reference TRBV7-2 and TRBJ1-2 genes, the complete variable region becomes GAGVSQSPSNKVTEKGKDVELRCDPISGHTALYWYRQSLGQGLEFLIYFQGNSAPDKSGLPSDRFSAERTGGSVSTLTIQRTQQEDSAVYLCTSNLNPLSYGYTFGSGTRLTVV.